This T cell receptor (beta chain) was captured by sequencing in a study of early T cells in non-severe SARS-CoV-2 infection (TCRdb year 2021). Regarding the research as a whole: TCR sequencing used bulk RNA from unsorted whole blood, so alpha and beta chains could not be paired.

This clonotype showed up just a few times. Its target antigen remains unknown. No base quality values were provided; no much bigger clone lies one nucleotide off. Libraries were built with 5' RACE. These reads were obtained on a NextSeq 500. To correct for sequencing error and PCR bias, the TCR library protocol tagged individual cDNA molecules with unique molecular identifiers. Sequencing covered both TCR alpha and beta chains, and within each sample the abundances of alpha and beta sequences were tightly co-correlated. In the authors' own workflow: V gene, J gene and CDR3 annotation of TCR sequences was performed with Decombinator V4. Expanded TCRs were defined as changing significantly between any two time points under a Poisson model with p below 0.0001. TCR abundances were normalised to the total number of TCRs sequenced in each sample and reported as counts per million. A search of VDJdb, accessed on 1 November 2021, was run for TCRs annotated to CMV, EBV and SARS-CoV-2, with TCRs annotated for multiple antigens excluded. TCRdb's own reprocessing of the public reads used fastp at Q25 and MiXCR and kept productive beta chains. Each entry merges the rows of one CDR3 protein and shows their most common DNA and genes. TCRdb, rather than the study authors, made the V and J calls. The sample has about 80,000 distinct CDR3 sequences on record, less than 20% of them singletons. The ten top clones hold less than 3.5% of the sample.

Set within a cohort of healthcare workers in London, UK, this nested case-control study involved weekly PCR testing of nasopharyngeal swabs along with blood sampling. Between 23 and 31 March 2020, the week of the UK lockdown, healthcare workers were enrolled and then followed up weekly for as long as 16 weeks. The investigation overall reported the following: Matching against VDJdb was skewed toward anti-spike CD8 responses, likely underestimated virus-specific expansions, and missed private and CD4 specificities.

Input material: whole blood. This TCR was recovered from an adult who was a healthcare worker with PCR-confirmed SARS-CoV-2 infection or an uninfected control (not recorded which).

The CDR3 sequence is CASSRETGATQADTQYF. The nucleotide sequence reads as follows: TGTGCCAGCAGCAGAGAGACAGGGGCGACCCAAGCGGATACGCAGTATTTT. The V gene is TRBV27 and the J gene is TRBJ2-3, with 8 bases in between that match TRBD1. For this chain, trimming is 6 bases at the V end and 6 bases at the J end, and the number of junction bases without a gene match is 17. The germline V gene (reference sequence) yields MNHEY for CDR1 and SMNVEV for CDR2. Including cysteine and phenylalanine, the CDR3 has 17 amino acids. Only CDR3 DNA is held: 51 bases, read in frame from base 1.